Sequencing of this T cell receptor beta chain was carried out in a study of regulatory T cells in long-lasting Graves disease (dated by TCRdb to 2020 to 2023). Context from the whole study: In the newly diagnosed Graves' disease group, patients had been taking antithyroid drugs for less than 3 months. This study used TCR sequencing and RNA sequencing of peripheral blood to compare persistent Graves' disease patients against newly diagnosed Graves' disease patients. The study was conducted in China and was registered as a clinical trial. A total of around 33 samples underwent TCR sequencing, from about 13 patients with persistent Graves' disease and some 20 patients with newly diagnosed Graves' disease.

Results and caveats for the whole study, not just this receptor: Persistent Graves' disease patients showed lower TCR Shannon entropy and fewer highly expanded clones than newly diagnosed patients, suggesting clonal expansion. Only peripheral blood was studied, because thyroid tissue, the primary lesion, was inaccessible. Persistent patients shared more public clonotypes among themselves (over 2,500) than newly diagnosed patients did (about 1,000). Persistent disease showed preferential use of TRBV28, TRBJ1-2 and TRBJ2-5, whereas newly diagnosed disease favored TRBV20-1 and TRBJ2-1. The small sample size was acknowledged by the authors as a limitation that may reduce accuracy. Sequencing and analysis were limited to the TCR beta chain.

In the paper's terms, the time point label means: newly diagnosed GD, antithyroid drugs for less than 3 months. For both TCR sequencing and RNA sequencing, RNA was extracted from PBMCs in TRIzol. The diagnosis of Graves' disease followed American Thyroid Association guidelines. Patients were recruited from an endocrinology department in Xi'an, China. From each patient, about 8.9 milliliters of peripheral blood was collected into an EDTA anticoagulant tube. PBMCs were isolated by Ficoll Paque Plus density gradient separation without further T cell sorting. An Agilent 2100 Bioanalyzer and agarose gel were used to check RNA quality, and a NanoDrop 2000 was used to measure RNA concentration. Libraries were built with multiplex PCR. The sequencer was an Illumina HiSeq 4000. TCR beta libraries were built with iRepertoire HTBI primers and Arm-PCR amplification of CDR3 regions. Gel purification was performed on PCR products prior to sequencing. In the authors' own workflow: Gene usage analysis of CDR3 amino acid clonotypes used the roughly 60 TRBV and approximately 13 TRBJ segments found across samples. COPE and FqMerger were used to merge filtered high-quality paired reads into contigs. BLAST was used to align contigs to the IMGT TRBV, TRBD and TRBJ reference genes, and CDR3 was defined following IMGT. Clonotypes above 0.1% frequency were classified as highly expanded clones. Shannon entropy served as the measure of repertoire diversity, while the Gini coefficient captured V-J evenness. A clonotype found in more than one individual was treated as public. The raw public reads went through TCRdb reprocessing: fastp at Q25, MiXCR clone calling, in-frame beta chains kept. CDR3 protein duplicates are merged, each entry listing the most common genes and DNA. The V and J calls, along with clone size, are taken from TCRdb and not from the paper's own processing. In all, the sample holds approximately 350,000 distinct CDR3 sequences, and approximately 15% of those were seen once. Around 27% of the sample goes to the ten largest clones.

Trimming removed 0 bases from V and 4 bases from J; the gene matches leave 5 bases unexplained. The CDR3 spans 17 residues, from the cysteine through the phenylalanine. The retained sequence is limited to the CDR3, 51 bases, with the frame set at the first base. The germline V gene supplies CDR1 MNHEY and CDR2 SVGAGI. This clonotype showed up many times. What antigen it recognizes has not been identified. Within one base of it there is no much larger clone, and no base qualities were kept. These records were also assigned to another study, of T cells in Graves' hyperthyroidism and ophthalmopathy. As described in the second report: Stable Graves' hyperthyroidism was defined as no progression to ophthalmopathy during 18 months of follow-up. Hyperthyroidism patients were newly diagnosed, had a disease duration of under 2 months, and were aged 18 to 65 years. Exclusion was applied to patients with uncontrolled infections, other autoimmune diseases, pregnancy or lactation. Clinical symptoms, serum thyroxine and TRAb, thyroid ultrasound, and orbital computed tomography formed the basis for the diagnoses. For the first round of RT-PCR on the TCR CDR3, the HTBI primer set was used together with the Qiagen OneStep RT-PCR kit. Most expanded thyroid clonotypes (frequency above 0.001) were also detected in blood, suggesting blood repertoires may reflect thyroid immune responses. A 13 V-J signature model separated ophthalmopathy from stable hyperthyroidism, with 87.88% sensitivity and about 81% specificity in cross-validation and 80%/75% in testing. In validation, the model predicted progression to ophthalmopathy a median of roughly 6.2 months before onset, with approximately 71% sensitivity and almost 75% specificity. TCR V-J signatures able to tell the groups apart were searched for in a discovery cohort of 100 or so patients, of whom 43 had Graves' ophthalmopathy and under 65 had stable Graves' hyperthyroidism. An independent validation cohort of under 20 hyperthyroidism patients and roughly 16 patients who later progressed to ophthalmopathy tested prospective prediction of ophthalmopathy. The roughly 94 discovery patients were randomly split 7:3 into training and test sets. The study also compared thyroid tissue and blood T-cell repertoires from a handful of Graves' hyperthyroidism patients. Following sampling, methimazole starting at 30 mg daily was given to hyperthyroidism patients, and high-dose intravenous methylprednisolone was given to ophthalmopathy patients. A second multiplex PCR round built the libraries, followed by size selection and purification. Sequencing of the libraries was done on an Illumina HiSeq2000 using paired-end 100 bp reads. SOAPnuke was used to process the raw data, removing reads that contained adapters or uncalled bases, had a mean Phred below 15, or lacked an exact match to the constant primer or identifier. High-quality paired reads were merged with COPE v1.2.5, and unique nucleotide sequences were defined as clonotypes. MiTCR v1.1 was used to align clonotypes to the IMGT TRBV, TRBD and TRBJ reference segments. The analysis included only V-J combinations with a frequency above 0.0001, which together covered 99% to 99.2% of the repertoires. A TCS score was defined as the ratio between F50 (clonal expansion) and ExV (chaos), using BLOSUM62-based TCRdist between CDR3 peptides within each V-J. Welch's t-statistics and random forest reduced around 510 V-J features to 13, which were used in a naive Bayes classifier (R e1071). No statistical method was used to set the sample size in advance, and investigators knew the group allocation. The paper describes TCR Vbeta CDR3 sequencing of 140 or so peripheral blood samples, made up of 43 ophthalmopathy patients, over 70 hyperthyroidism patients and roughly 17 progressor patients.

This TCR was sampled from a man in his forties with Graves disease. Donor details come from another sample of the same person, matched by shared clones. Material: peripheral blood mononuclear cells (PBMCs), obtained at new diagnosis, from a patient treated with antithyroid drugs. Recombination linked TRBV6-5 to TRBJ1-6; 8 nucleotides in the junction match TRBD1. The DNA reads as follows: TGTGCCAGCAGTTACTCGTGGCAGGGGGCTTATAATTCACCCCTCCACTTT. It is translated as CASSYSWQGAYNSPLHF.